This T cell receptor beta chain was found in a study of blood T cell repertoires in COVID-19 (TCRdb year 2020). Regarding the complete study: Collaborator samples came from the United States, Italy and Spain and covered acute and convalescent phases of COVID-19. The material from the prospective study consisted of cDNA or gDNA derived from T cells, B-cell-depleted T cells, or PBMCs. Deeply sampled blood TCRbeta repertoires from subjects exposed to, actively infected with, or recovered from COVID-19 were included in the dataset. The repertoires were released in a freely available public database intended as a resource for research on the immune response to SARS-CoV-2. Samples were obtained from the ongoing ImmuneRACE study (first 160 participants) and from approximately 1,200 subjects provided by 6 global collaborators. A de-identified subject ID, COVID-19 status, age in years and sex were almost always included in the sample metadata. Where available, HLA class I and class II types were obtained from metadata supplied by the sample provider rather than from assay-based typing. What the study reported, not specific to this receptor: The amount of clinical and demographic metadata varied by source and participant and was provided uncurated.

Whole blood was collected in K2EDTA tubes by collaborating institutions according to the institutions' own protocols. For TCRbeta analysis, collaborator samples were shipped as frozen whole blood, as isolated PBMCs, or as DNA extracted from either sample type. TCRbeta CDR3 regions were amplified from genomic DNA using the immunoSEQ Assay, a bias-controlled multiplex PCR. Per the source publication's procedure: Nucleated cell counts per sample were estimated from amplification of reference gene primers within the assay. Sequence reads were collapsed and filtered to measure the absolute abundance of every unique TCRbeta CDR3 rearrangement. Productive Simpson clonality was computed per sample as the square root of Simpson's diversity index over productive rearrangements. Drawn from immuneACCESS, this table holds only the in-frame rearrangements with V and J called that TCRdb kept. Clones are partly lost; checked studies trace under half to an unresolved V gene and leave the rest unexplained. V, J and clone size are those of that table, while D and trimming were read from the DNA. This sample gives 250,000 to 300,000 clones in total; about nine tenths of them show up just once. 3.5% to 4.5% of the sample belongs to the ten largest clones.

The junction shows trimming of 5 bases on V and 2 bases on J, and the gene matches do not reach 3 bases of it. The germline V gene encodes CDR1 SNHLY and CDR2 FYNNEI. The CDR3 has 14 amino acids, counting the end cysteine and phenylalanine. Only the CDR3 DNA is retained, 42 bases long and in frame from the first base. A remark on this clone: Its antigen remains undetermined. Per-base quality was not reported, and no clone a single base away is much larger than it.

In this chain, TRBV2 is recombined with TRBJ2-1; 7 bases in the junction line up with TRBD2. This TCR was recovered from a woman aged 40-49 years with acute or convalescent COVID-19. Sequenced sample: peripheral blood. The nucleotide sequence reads TGTGCCAGCAGTTCCGGACTAGCCTACAATGAGCAGTTCTTC. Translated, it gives CASSSGLAYNEQFF.